This TCR beta chain was observed in a study of identical twins. After removal of 4 bases from V and 4 bases from J, the junction contained 3 bases not matched to a gene. Germline V gives CDR1 SNHLY, CDR2 FYNNEI. The CDR3 is made up of 13 amino acids. Each CDR3 protein gets one entry after TCRdb re-called the 5' RACE reads with MiXCR. This table has fewer than 500,000 distinct CDR3 sequences, roughly 24% appearing once. In addition, the sample was reused for a study of T cells expressing NK-cell markers.

Sequencing was done on a sample of CD4+ T cells sorted from blood. The chain combines TRBV2 with TRBJ2-5; 7 bases line up with TRBD2. This clonotype originated in a woman aged 18-30 years in good health. CDR3: CASSAWEGETQYF. In DNA, the CDR3 is TGTGCCAGCAGTGCCTGGGAGGGAGAGACCCAGTACTTC.